This is a list of T cell receptor beta chains from one sample in a study of blood T cell repertoires in COVID-19. Produced via immunoSEQ multiplex PCR; TCRdb's table is partial and in-frame only. The table lists about 190,000 clones, 88% of them singletons. Sequenced sample: peripheral blood. Receptor source: a man under 40 with acute or convalescent COVID-19. The CDR3 runs from the conserved cysteine through the conserved F or W. A D gene is named only where the DNA matches it firmly. Only some rows state a clone size, as once, few, many or a class for expanded clones.

j_call: TRBJ1-2
clone_size: -
v_call: TRBV10-1
d_call: TRBD1
cdr3_nt: TGCGCCATCGCGGGACAGGGGGTCTATGGCTACACCTTC
cdr3_aa: CAIAGQGVYGYTF

j_call: TRBJ1-6
clone_size: -
v_call: TRBV3-1/TRBV3-2
d_call: -
cdr3_nt: TGTGCCAGCAGCCAAGATCACCGGTATCCCTATTCACCCCTCCACTTT
cdr3_aa: CASSQDHRYPYSPLHF

j_call: TRBJ1-4
clone_size: -
v_call: TRBV25-1
d_call: TRBD1
cdr3_nt: TGTGCCAGCAGTGAATTTACAGGGGTAAATGAAAAACTGTTTTTT
cdr3_aa: CASSEFTGVNEKLFF

j_call: TRBJ2-7
clone_size: -
v_call: TRBV5-1
d_call: -
cdr3_nt: TGCGCCAGCAGCTTGGGACAGAGTTACTACGAGCAGTACTTC
cdr3_aa: CASSLGQSYYEQYF

j_call: TRBJ1-5
clone_size: -
v_call: TRBV5-1
d_call: -
cdr3_nt: TGCGCCAGCAGCTTGGCTGGGGGCCAGCCCCAGCATTTT
cdr3_aa: CASSLAGGQPQHF

j_call: TRBJ2-2
clone_size: once
v_call: TRBV10-1
d_call: TRBD1
cdr3_nt: TGCGCCAGCAGTCGGGACAGCACCGGGGAGCTGTTTTTT
cdr3_aa: CASSRDSTGELFF

j_call: TRBJ1-6
clone_size: -
v_call: TRBV10-2
d_call: -
cdr3_nt: TGCGCCAGCAGTGTTCCAGGGACAAATTCACCCCTCCACTTT
cdr3_aa: CASSVPGTNSPLHF

j_call: TRBJ1-5
clone_size: -
v_call: TRBV27
d_call: -
cdr3_nt: TGTGCCAGCAGTTTATCGGCGGCTCACGATCAGCCCCAGCATTTT
cdr3_aa: CASSLSAAHDQPQHF

j_call: TRBJ1-4
clone_size: -
v_call: TRBV5-1
d_call: -
cdr3_nt: TGCGCCAGCAGCTTGAGGGGACAAACAACTAATGAAAAACTGTTTTTT
cdr3_aa: CASSLRGQTTNEKLFF

j_call: TRBJ2-3
clone_size: -
v_call: TRBV19
d_call: -
cdr3_nt: TGTGCCAGTAGTCTTCGGGCAGGGGCCTCAGATACGCAGTATTTT
cdr3_aa: CASSLRAGASDTQYF

j_call: TRBJ2-7
clone_size: -
v_call: TRBV29-1
d_call: -
cdr3_nt: TGCAGCGTGGTCGCCGGCAGGACAGCCTACGAGCAGTACTTC
cdr3_aa: CSVVAGRTAYEQYF

j_call: TRBJ1-2
clone_size: few
v_call: TRBV4-2
d_call: -
cdr3_nt: TGTGCCAGCAGCCAAGGACAGGCTCAACCAGCTAACTATGGCTACACCTTC
cdr3_aa: CASSQGQAQPANYGYTF

j_call: TRBJ2-6
clone_size: -
v_call: TRBV19
d_call: TRBD1
cdr3_nt: TGTGCCAGTAGTGGGGACAGGGCCTCTGGGGCCAACGTCCTGACTTTC
cdr3_aa: CASSGDRASGANVLTF

j_call: TRBJ2-2
clone_size: once
v_call: TRBV7-3
d_call: -
cdr3_nt: TGTGCCAGCAGTTATCGACAGGAGGCCGGGGAGCTGTTTTTT
cdr3_aa: CASSYRQEAGELFF

j_call: TRBJ1-2
clone_size: -
v_call: TRBV6-5
d_call: TRBD1
cdr3_nt: TGTGCCACCTTAGTCCGGGACAGGGGATTGCAAGGCTACACCTTC
cdr3_aa: CATLVRDRGLQGYTF